This TCR beta chain was identified during a study of blood T cells in healthy people across ages. Study context: Capture via template switching afforded approximately one barcoded beta molecule per two T cells.

A second PCR, run for about 6 to 12 cycles, used a sample-barcoded 5' primer plus a J-beta primer mix. A tag from a template-switch adaptor with 12 random nucleotides marked each cDNA molecule. Using its own MiXCR run on the 5' RACE reads, TCRdb lists one record per CDR3 protein. The sample contains roughly 1,700,000 distinct CDR3 sequences, roughly 27% of which appear only once. The CDR3 has 11 residues. Germline V gene sequence: CDR1 DFQATT, CDR2 SNEGSKA (reference sequence). Findings and limits, study-wide: Unknown donor CMV status possibly confounded expanded clonotype changes. Unsorted PBMC input precluded a conclusive naive versus antigen-experienced comparison.

This clonotype was seen many times. Its antigen is currently unknown. This receptor was obtained from a woman in her 30s in good health. Input material: blood. The chain joins TRBV20-1 to TRBJ2-1; 7 nucleotides align to TRBD2. In DNA form, the CDR3 reads TGCAGGGGAGCGGGGAACAATGAGCAGTTCTTC. This gives the protein CRGAGNNEQFF.